The rows below give T cell receptor beta chains drawn from one sample of a study of T cells expressing NK-cell markers. TCRdb reanalyzed the 5' RACE reads and collapses them to one entry per CDR3 protein, without DNA. The table lists about 450,000 distinct CDR3 sequences, with approximately 6.8% in the top ten. The sequenced sample consisted of blood T cells: a sorted CD56 or NKG2C T cell subset, CD4+ or CD8+ T cells, or bulk PBMC T cells (not recorded which). Source of these receptors: a woman aged 18 to 75 in good health. Each CDR3 is given with its conserved first and last residue.

cdr3_aa	v_call	j_call
CASSPRQGSGYTEAFF	TRBV12-3/TRBV12-4	TRBJ1-1
CASRYDRAGELFF	TRBV4-1	TRBJ2-2
CASSLQELGFYEQYF	TRBV5-1	TRBJ2-7
CSATQGGDTQYF	TRBV20-1	TRBJ2-3
CASSRLGDSKGVEQFF	TRBV7-9	TRBJ2-1
CASSLADPSTDTQYF	TRBV5-1	TRBJ2-3
CASIGVLAGVGGNTQYF	TRBV2	TRBJ2-3
CASSPGRDRGYGYTF	TRBV21-1	TRBJ1-2
CASSPISGSGSYEQYF	TRBV18	TRBJ2-7
CASSGAGGPDTQYF	TRBV4-1	TRBJ2-3
CASRGGGIGETQYF	TRBV6-1	TRBJ2-5
CAWSGSGFRQPQHF	TRBV30	TRBJ1-5
CASSSLRLTANTGELFF	TRBV12-3/TRBV12-4	TRBJ2-2
CAWSAANYGYTF	TRBV30	TRBJ1-2
CASSQAEPRGTEAFF	TRBV3-1	TRBJ1-1
CASSEGQGAYGYTF	TRBV5-6	TRBJ1-2
CASSPRTSGNEQFF	TRBV5-8	TRBJ2-1
CSAAGGRGQPQHF	TRBV20-1	TRBJ1-5
CASSLVTATNEKLFF	TRBV5-6	TRBJ1-4
CAFSEPGQGRIGGAFF	TRBV10-3	TRBJ1-1
CATSDIGSPGKLFF	TRBV24-1	TRBJ1-4
CASSLGPVGEGEKLFF	TRBV7-9	TRBJ1-4
CASSFGITGSQPQHF	TRBV7-9	TRBJ1-5
CSAFFGGLTDTQYF	TRBV20-1	TRBJ2-3
CSALGLAGVETQYF	TRBV20-1	TRBJ2-5
CASSLLKREHNEQFF	TRBV7-8	TRBJ2-1
CASSQDGTSGAAPNKNIQYF	TRBV4-2	TRBJ2-4
CASSTPPSGTNEQYF	TRBV5-4	TRBJ2-7
CASRGGEGPRNIQYF	TRBV19	TRBJ2-4
CASSQVEGPGYGYTF	TRBV4-3	TRBJ1-2
CASSIPDRADTQYF	TRBV7-9	TRBJ2-3
CATSDLQPSGSSYNEQFF	TRBV24-1	TRBJ2-1
CASSYITAGNEQFF	TRBV7-2	TRBJ2-1
CASSSGTGGFSNYGYTF	TRBV12-3/TRBV12-4	TRBJ1-2
CSEGRNAYNEQFF	TRBV29-1	TRBJ2-1
CASSFLQAHTEAFF	TRBV5-5	TRBJ1-1
CSAREPDRNYEQYF	TRBV20-1	TRBJ2-7
CASSVGGVAYEQYF	TRBV9	TRBJ2-7
CSGRGWLAEISSSYNEQFF	TRBV20-1	TRBJ2-1
CASSRTYSTDTQYF	TRBV6-4	TRBJ2-3
CATSAENYEQYF	TRBV24-1	TRBJ2-7
CASSEGTESYEQYF	TRBV9	TRBJ2-7
CSARDDLSGGTTDTQYF	TRBV20-1	TRBJ2-3
CASSFLDEAFF	TRBV11-2	TRBJ1-1
CSATTGGADTQYF	TRBV20-1	TRBJ2-3
CASSPWEGSYGYTF	TRBV7-8	TRBJ1-2
CASSLALAGSYNEQFF	TRBV5-4	TRBJ2-1
CASSFLDNSYNEQFF	TRBV5-4	TRBJ2-1
CASSTLRVLAGELFF	TRBV19	TRBJ2-2
CSARPSTTNEKLFF	TRBV20-1	TRBJ1-4
CASSQAGYGNTIYF	TRBV4-3	TRBJ1-3
CSVSQAENYGYTF	TRBV29-1	TRBJ1-2